Listed below are T cell receptor beta chains from one sample, sequenced in a study of cytomegalovirus exposure and HLA in healthy donors. The repertoire was sequenced with immunoSEQ multiplex PCR; TCRdb's copy has only in-frame clones and lacks some. The data hold 140,000 to 150,000 clones, with roughly 80% observed a single time. The specimen was PBMCs. The source of these receptors is a man aged 40-55 years in good health and CMV-seropositive. Each CDR3 is given with its conserved first and last residue. The order of the fields is clone size, D gene, J gene, V gene, CDR3 DNA, CDR3 protein. The D gene is left open where the match is weak. The listing skips clone size in some rows; elsewhere it reads once, few, many or a size class.

size: NA; D: NA; J: TRBJ2-6; V: TRBV28; DNA: TGTGCCAGCAGTTTTAGGGGTGGCTCTGGGGCCAGCGTCCTGACTTTC; CDR3: CASSFRGGSGASVLTF
size: NA; D: TRBD2; J: TRBJ2-2; V: TRBV4-2; DNA: TGTGCCAGCAGCCTAAGCGGGACTACGGGGACCGGGGAGCTGTTTTTT; CDR3: CASSLSGTTGTGELFF
size: NA; D: NA; J: TRBJ2-7; V: TRBV6-5; DNA: TGTGCCAGCAGTTTGGCGGTTTCCTACGAGCAGTACTTC; CDR3: CASSLAVSYEQYF
size: NA; D: TRBD1; J: TRBJ1-5; V: TRBV18; DNA: TGTGCCAGCTCACCACAAGGGACAGTCAATAGCAATCAGCCCCAGCATTTT; CDR3: CASSPQGTVNSNQPQHF
size: few; D: NA; J: TRBJ2-5; V: TRBV19; DNA: TGTGCCAGTAGTAGATTAGCGGAACAAGAGACCCAGTACTTC; CDR3: CASSRLAEQETQYF
size: NA; D: NA; J: TRBJ1-5; V: TRBV6-4; DNA: TGTGCCAGCAGTGACTCGGGGGGACGTAGCAATCAGCCCCAGCATTTT; CDR3: CASSDSGGRSNQPQHF
size: NA; D: NA; J: TRBJ2-7; V: TRBV5-8; DNA: TGTGCCAGCAGCTTGGACAGGTTGGTCTACGAGCAGTACTTC; CDR3: CASSLDRLVYEQYF
size: once; D: NA; J: TRBJ1-4; V: TRBV30; DNA: TGTGCCTGGAGTGTGGAGGGTTCAACTAATGAAAAACTGTTTTTT; CDR3: CAWSVEGSTNEKLFF
size: few; D: TRBD2; J: TRBJ2-5; V: TRBV6-1; DNA: TGTGCCAGCAGTGAAGGAGGACTAGCGGGACAATTGGGGACCCAGTACTTC; CDR3: CASSEGGLAGQLGTQYF
size: NA; D: TRBD1; J: TRBJ1-1; V: TRBV5-1; DNA: TGCGCCAGCAGCTTGGAAGGGACAGGGAGCACTGAAGCTTTCTTT; CDR3: CASSLEGTGSTEAFF
size: few; D: NA; J: TRBJ2-1; V: TRBV21-1; DNA: TGTGCCAGCAGCAAAGTGGGACTAGCGGGCTTTTACAATGAGCAGTTCTTC; CDR3: CASSKVGLAGFYNEQFF
size: NA; D: TRBD1; J: TRBJ1-1; V: TRBV30; DNA: TGTGCCTGGAGCAGGGACAGGGTGGTGGGCACTGAAGCTTTCTTT; CDR3: CAWSRDRVVGTEAFF
size: NA; D: NA; J: TRBJ2-2; V: TRBV7-2; DNA: TGTGCCAGCAGCGTTATCAGGGACACCGGGGAGCTGTTTTTT; CDR3: CASSVIRDTGELFF
size: few; D: NA; J: TRBJ2-1; V: TRBV21-1; DNA: TGTGCCAGCAGCAAAAAATCCCTTAAAAGCGTAGTCAGCCGCAATGAGCAGTTCTTC; CDR3: CASSKKSLKSVVSRNEQFF
size: NA; D: NA; J: TRBJ2-1; V: TRBV19; DNA: TGTGCCAGTAGTATGTTGGCAGGGATTATCAATGAGCAGTTCTTC; CDR3: CASSMLAGIINEQFF
size: NA; D: TRBD1; J: TRBJ1-2; V: TRBV7-3; DNA: TGTGCCAGCAGCTTAAGTTCAGGGGGCGCCGGTGGCTACACCTTC; CDR3: CASSLSSGGAGGYTF
size: NA; D: NA; J: TRBJ1-5; V: TRBV6-5; DNA: TGTGCCAGCAGTGAAGGAGGCAATCAGCCCCAGCATTTT; CDR3: CASSEGGNQPQHF
size: NA; D: NA; J: TRBJ2-7; V: TRBV28; DNA: TGTGCCAGCGGGGGGAGGACTCCCTACGAGCAGTACTTC; CDR3: CASGGRTPYEQYF
size: NA; D: TRBD1; J: TRBJ2-7; V: TRBV5-1; DNA: TGCGCCAGCAGCCACCTTGGACAGGGGGCTTTCTACGAGCAGTACTTC; CDR3: CASSHLGQGAFYEQYF
size: NA; D: NA; J: TRBJ2-2; V: TRBV7-8; DNA: TGTGCCAGCAGCTATACGACAGGTCTGACCGGGGAGCTGTTTTTT; CDR3: CASSYTTGLTGELFF
size: NA; D: TRBD2; J: TRBJ2-1; V: TRBV6-1; DNA: TGTGCCAGCAGTGCTTTAGCGGGAGGGTTTATCAATGAGCAGTTCTTC; CDR3: CASSALAGGFINEQFF
size: NA; D: TRBD2; J: TRBJ2-7; V: TRBV29-1; DNA: TGCAGCGTTGTAGTTGGTAGCGGGAGTCTATTTCGCTACGAGCAGTACTTC; CDR3: CSVVVGSGSLFRYEQYF
size: NA; D: TRBD1; J: TRBJ1-1; V: TRBV2; DNA: TGTGCCAGCAGTGCCAGGGGGCTGTCCACTGAAGCTTTCTTT; CDR3: CASSARGLSTEAFF
size: few; D: NA; J: TRBJ2-7; V: TRBV6-1; DNA: TGTGCCAGCAGTGACTCCGGGTACTACGAGCAGTACTTC; CDR3: CASSDSGYYEQYF
size: NA; D: NA; J: TRBJ2-2; V: TRBV19; DNA: TGTGCCAGTAGTATGGCCAACACCGGGGAGCTGTTTTTT; CDR3: CASSMANTGELFF
size: NA; D: NA; J: TRBJ2-7; V: TRBV27; DNA: TGTGCCAGCAGTTTAACAGGCGGTGTATCGTATACGCACGAGCAGTACTTC; CDR3: CASSLTGGVSYTHEQYF
size: NA; D: TRBD2; J: TRBJ2-1; V: TRBV5-1; DNA: TGCGCCAGTTCTACTAGCGGGATACTTAATGAGCAGTTCTTC; CDR3: CASSTSGILNEQFF
size: NA; D: TRBD1; J: TRBJ2-2; V: TRBV2; DNA: TGTGCCAGCAGCGACAGGGGGTTGAACACCGGGGAGCTGTTTTTT; CDR3: CASSDRGLNTGELFF
size: NA; D: NA; J: TRBJ2-7; V: TRBV27; DNA: TGTGCCAGCAGTTTGGCAGACTCCTACGAGCAGTACTTC; CDR3: CASSLADSYEQYF
size: NA; D: TRBD2; J: TRBJ2-1; V: TRBV29-1; DNA: TGCAGCGTTGAAGGTCGTGGGGAGGGCCAGAATGAGCAGTTCTTC; CDR3: CSVEGRGEGQNEQFF
size: NA; D: TRBD1; J: TRBJ2-2; V: TRBV28; DNA: TGTGCCAGCAGTTTTCTGACAGGGGGTGGCACCGGGGAGCTGTTTTTT; CDR3: CASSFLTGGGTGELFF
size: NA; D: NA; J: TRBJ2-7; V: TRBV7-2; DNA: TGTGCCAGCAGCCCCGGACTTGGGGGCTACGAGCAGTACTTC; CDR3: CASSPGLGGYEQYF
size: NA; D: TRBD1; J: TRBJ2-1; V: TRBV6-5; DNA: TGTGCCAGCAGTTACTCGGGGACAGGGTTAGGTGAGCAGTTCTTC; CDR3: CASSYSGTGLGEQFF
size: NA; D: TRBD2; J: TRBJ2-1; V: TRBV14; DNA: TGTGCCAGCAGCCCCTTAGCGGGAGCGGACACTGAGCAGTTCTTC; CDR3: CASSPLAGADTEQFF
size: NA; D: TRBD2; J: TRBJ2-3; V: TRBV9; DNA: TGTGCCAGCAGCGGGTGGACTAGCGGGGAGGAAGTCACAGATACGCAGTATTTT; CDR3: CASSGWTSGEEVTDTQYF
size: NA; D: NA; J: TRBJ1-5; V: TRBV29-1; DNA: TGCAGCGTTGGGACAGTCGCCAATCAGCCCCAGCATTTT; CDR3: CSVGTVANQPQHF
size: NA; D: NA; J: TRBJ1-2; V: TRBV7-9; DNA: TGTTCCAGCAGCTTAGTGGGGCAAGGCAAGAGTGGCTACACCTTC; CDR3: CSSSLVGQGKSGYTF
size: few; D: NA; J: TRBJ1-3; V: TRBV29-1; DNA: TGCAGCGTTGTCCCGGATGGACAGAGATCTGGAAACACCATATATTTT; CDR3: CSVVPDGQRSGNTIYF
size: NA; D: TRBD2; J: TRBJ2-1; V: TRBV6-5; DNA: TGTGCCAGCGGTAGCGGGAGGGTTTCCTACAATGAGCAGTTCTTC; CDR3: CASGSGRVSYNEQFF
size: NA; D: TRBD2; J: TRBJ2-3; V: TRBV28; DNA: TGTGCCAGCACAAGCGGGAGTTCAGATACGCAGTATTTT; CDR3: CASTSGSSDTQYF
size: NA; D: NA; J: TRBJ2-7; V: TRBV7-9; DNA: TGTGCCAGCAGCCAATACATCTACGAGCAGTACTTC; CDR3: CASSQYIYEQYF